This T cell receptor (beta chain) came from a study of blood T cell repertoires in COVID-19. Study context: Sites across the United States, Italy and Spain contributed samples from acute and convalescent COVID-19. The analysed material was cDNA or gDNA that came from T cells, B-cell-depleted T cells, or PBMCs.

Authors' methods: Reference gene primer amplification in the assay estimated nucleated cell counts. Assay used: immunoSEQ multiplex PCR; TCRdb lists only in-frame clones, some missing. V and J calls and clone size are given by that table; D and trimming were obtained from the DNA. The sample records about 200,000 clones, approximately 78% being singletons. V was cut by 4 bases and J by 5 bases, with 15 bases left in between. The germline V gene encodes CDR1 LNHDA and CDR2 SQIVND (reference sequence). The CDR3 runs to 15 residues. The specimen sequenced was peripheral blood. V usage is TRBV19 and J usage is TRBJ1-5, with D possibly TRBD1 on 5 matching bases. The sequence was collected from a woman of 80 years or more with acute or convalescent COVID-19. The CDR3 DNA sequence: TGTGCCAGTAGTAAATCTCGGCAGGGTCATCAGCCCCAGCATTTT. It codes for CASSKSRQGHQPQHF.